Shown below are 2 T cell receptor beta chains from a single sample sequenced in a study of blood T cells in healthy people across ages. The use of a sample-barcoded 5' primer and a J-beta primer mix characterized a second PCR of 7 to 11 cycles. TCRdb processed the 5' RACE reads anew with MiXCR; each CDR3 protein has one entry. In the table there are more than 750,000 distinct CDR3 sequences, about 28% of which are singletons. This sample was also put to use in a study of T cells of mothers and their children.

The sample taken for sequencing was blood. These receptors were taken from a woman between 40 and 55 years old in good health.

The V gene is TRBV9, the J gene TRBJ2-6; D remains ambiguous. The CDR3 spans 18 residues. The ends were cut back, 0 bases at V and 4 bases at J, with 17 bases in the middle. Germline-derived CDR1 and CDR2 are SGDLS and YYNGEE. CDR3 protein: CASSVEDDLLLGANVLTF. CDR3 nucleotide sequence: TGTGCCAGCAGCGTAGAGGACGATCTGCTGCTAGGGGCCAACGTCCTGACTTTC. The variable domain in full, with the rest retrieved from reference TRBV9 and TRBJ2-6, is DSGVTQTPKHLITATGQRVTLRCSPRSGDLSVYWYQQSLDQGLQFLIQYYNGEERAKGNILERFSAQQFPDLHSELNLSSLELGDSALYFCASSVEDDLLLGANVLTFGAGSRLTVL.

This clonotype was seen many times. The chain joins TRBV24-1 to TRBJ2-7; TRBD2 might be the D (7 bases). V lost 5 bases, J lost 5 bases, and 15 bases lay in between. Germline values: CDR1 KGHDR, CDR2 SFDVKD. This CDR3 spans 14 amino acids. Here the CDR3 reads CATSVTGSGNEQYF. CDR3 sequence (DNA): TGTGCCACCAGTGTCACAGGGAGCGGGAACGAGCAGTACTTC.